This T cell receptor (beta chain) was profiled in a study of T cell repertoires in aging, cancer and after chemotherapy. The CDR3 consists of 14 residues. Germline V CDR1 and CDR2: MNHEY, SVGAGI. Trimming shortened V by 4 bases and J by 1 base, and 10 bases separated the two germline ends. Rearranged V-D-J TRB sequences were amplified with a mixed TRB-A/B primer pool. TCRdb re-derived calls from the multiplex PCR reads in MiXCR, one entry per CDR3 protein. The table includes 10,000 to 15,000 distinct CDR3 sequences, 35% detected once. Study observations and caveats: Age-matched healthy donors had significantly more diverse, less clonal blood TCR repertoires than untreated cancer patients.

For this clonotype: Its antigen remains unknown.

Amplification of TCR beta used genomic DNA extracted from peripheral blood. The rearrangement uses TRBV6-5 and TRBJ1-1; D uncertain. Sequenced input: blood. The receptor was isolated from a human donor in good health. The donor label of this sample is uncertain. The CDR3: CASSSTVPNTEAFF. As DNA, the CDR3 is TGTGCCAGCAGTTCCACTGTACCGAACACTGAAGCTTTCTTT.